The 10 T cell receptor beta chains given below trace back to one sample, sequenced in a study of blood T cell repertoires in COVID-19. Assay used: immunoSEQ multiplex PCR; TCRdb lists only in-frame clones, some missing. Among 100,000 to 150,000 clones listed, roughly 82% were seen once. The sample was peripheral blood. Receptors were obtained from a human donor in a cohort sampled during active COVID-19.

This clone was picked up one time. The chain is built from TRBV18 and TRBJ2-7, with a tentative D call TRBD2 (6 bases). Trimming pared 6 bases from V and 0 bases from J, leaving 15 bases between. The germline V gene has CDR1 KGHSH and CDR2 LQKENI. This CDR3 is built from 15 residues. The CDR3 here is CASSQRASSSYEQYF. The CDR3 DNA reads TGTGCCAGCTCGCAGCGGGCTTCTAGCTCCTACGAGCAGTACTTC.

This sequence joins TRBV3-1 (or the pseudogene TRBV3-2) and TRBJ1-2, with a weak D call TRBD1 (6 bases). Germline assignment: CDR1 LGHDT and CDR2 YNNKEL (reference sequence). V lost 3 bases and J 4 bases, leaving 15 bases between the germline ends. This CDR3 contains 15 residues. Here the CDR3 reads CASSQVGQFSYGYTF. DNA for the CDR3: TGTGCCAGCAGCCAGGTCGGACAGTTTAGCTATGGCTACACCTTC.

This rearrangement joins TRBV18 to TRBJ1-6; tentative D call: TRBD1 (6 bases). The V gene lost 5 bases and the J gene lost 14 bases, with 16 bases spanning the gap. Germline V gene lookup returns CDR1 KGHSH and CDR2 LQKENI. The CDR3 extends over 13 amino acids. The CDR3 here is CASSAPGAFTLHF. CDR3 nucleotides: TGTGCCAGCTCAGCCCCAGGGGCGTTCACCCTCCACTTT.

The chain uses TRBV5-7 and TRBJ2-6, with 8 bases matching TRBD1. TRBV5-7 is placed among ORFs of uncertain function. The trim removed 0 bases at V and 2 bases at J, leaving 10 bases unmatched. The CDR3 has 19 residues. CDR3 sequence: CASSLGPATGAAGANVLTF. The CDR3 nucleotides read TGTGCCAGCAGCTTGGGACCGGCGACAGGGGCCGCTGGGGCCAACGTCCTGACTTTC.

This sequence joins TRBV6-5 and TRBJ2-2; TRBD2 might be the D (5 bases). The CDR3 extends over 15 amino acids. Deletions cut 6 bases from V and 6 bases from J, with 17 bases between. Germline V gives CDR1 MNHEY, CDR2 SVGAGI. The CDR3 loop reads CASRRPIGGPGELFF. Here the CDR3 DNA reads TGTGCCAGCAGACGACCGATCGGAGGCCCCGGGGAGCTGTTTTTT.

The genes are TRBV6-5 and TRBJ2-1, with D possibly TRBD1 on 5 matching bases. V lost 6 bases, J lost 10 bases, and 10 bases lay in between. The germline V gene has CDR1 MNHEY and CDR2 SVGAGI. This CDR3 is built from 11 residues. CDR3 nucleotide sequence: TGTGCCAGCAGCAAGGGGTTAGAGCAGTTCTTC. This codes for CASSKGLEQFF.

This chain joins TRBV7-9 and TRBJ2-7; weak D call: TRBD2 (5 bases). The ends were cut back, 5 bases at V and 6 bases at J, with 20 bases in the middle. Germline V lookup: CDR1 SEHNR, CDR2 FQNEAQ (reference sequence). This CDR3 is 15 amino acids long. The CDR3 sequence is CASSIRAHPRGEQYF. The CDR3 DNA reads as TGTGCCAGCAGCATCCGGGCCCACCCCCGGGGCGAGCAGTACTTC. Full variable domain (missing parts from reference TRBV7-9 and TRBJ2-7): DTGVSQNPRHKITKRGQNVTFRCDPISEHNRLYWYRQTLGQGPEFLTYFQNEAQLEKSRLLSDRFSAERPKGSFSTLEIQRTEQGDSAMYLCASSIRAHPRGEQYFGPGTRLTVT.

The sample holds a few counts of this clone. V and J are TRBV5-4 and TRBJ1-2; no reliable D call. The CDR3 extends over 14 amino acids. Trimming cost V 2 bases and J 0 bases, with 8 bases left between them. Germline V gene lookup returns CDR1 SGHNT and CDR2 YYREEE (reference sequence). The CDR3, as DNA: TGTGCCAGCAGCTTACAGTCCTCTAACTATGGCTACACCTTC. Its translation: CASSLQSSNYGYTF.

J is TRBJ2-1 and V is TRBV5-1, with a possible D match to TRBD1 (6 bases). Germline V CDR1 and CDR2: SGHRS, YFSETQ. This CDR3 region has 13 residues. V was clipped by 7 bases and J by 7 bases, with 15 bases between them. The CDR3: CASGKQGVNEQFF. The CDR3 nucleotides are TGCGCCAGCGGGAAACAGGGAGTAAATGAGCAGTTCTTC.

J is TRBJ2-3 and V is TRBV5-4, with 11 bases aligning to TRBD1. The V gene end was trimmed by 2 bases and the J gene end by 6 bases; junction bases not matched to a gene: 5. The CDR3 runs 15 residues. CDR1 and CDR2 (germline): SGHNT, YYREEE (reference sequence). This CDR3 reads CASSLTGQGADTQYF. For the CDR3, the DNA is TGTGCCAGCAGCTTAACTGGACAGGGGGCGGATACGCAGTATTTT. Variable domain in full (rest from reference TRBV5-4 and TRBJ2-3): ETGVTQSPTHLIKTRGQQVTLRCSSQSGHNTVSWYQQALGQGPQFIFQYYREEENGRGNFPPRFSGLQFPNYSSELNVNALELDDSALYLCASSLTGQGADTQYFGPGTRLTVL.